A selection of T cell receptor beta chains follows, all from one sample in a study of beta chain features in type 1 diabetes. TCRdb's table, derived via immunoSEQ multiplex PCR, lists solely in-frame clones and lacks some. The sample records about 620,000 clones, roughly a sixth being singletons. Sample: naive CD4+ T cells from blood. The receptors shown here come from a man younger than 30 in good health. The conserved cysteine and the conserved F or W are not part of the CDR3 here.

>13|TRBJ1-4|TRBV14
ASSYRIRAGEKLF
>12|TRBJ2-1|TRBV10-3
AIGGASSYNEQF
>13|TRBJ2-3|TRBV18
ASSLLEGLTDTQY
>13|TRBJ2-7|TRBV5-4
ASSLEGQGVREQY
>14|TRBJ1-4|TRBV5-1
ASSGRTGGSNEKLF
>13|TRBJ2-7|TRBV7-2
ASSSPGHSSYEQY
>12|TRBJ2-7|TRBV29-1
SAERLRGRYEQY
>8|TRBJ2-5|TRBV29-1
SVVLETQY
>12|TRBJ2-7|TRBV7-9
ASSPAPGGYEQY
>13|TRBJ2-1|TRBV28
ASSPHGLLGNEQF
>12|TRBJ1-5|TRBV7-2
ASSWTGPNQPQH
>12|TRBJ1-5|TRBV2
ASSEETFPQPQH
>12|TRBJ2-2|TRBV2
ASGTTGRTGELF
>14|TRBJ2-1|TRBV7-9
ASSYHTGGSYNEQF
>12|TRBJ2-7|TRBV27
ASRLAGASPEQY
>9|TRBJ1-1|TRBV25-1
ASSEWETAF
>13|TRBJ2-1|TRBV9
ASSLGLAVFNEQF
>15|TRBJ2-1|TRBV14
ASSQVYRGLPYNEQF
>14|TRBJ2-7|TRBV7-2
ASSLNVGAPSYEQY
>10|TRBJ2-7|TRBV18
ASSPKGYEQY
>15|TRBJ1-2|TRBV7-2
ASSRNTGGGGVYGYT
>15|TRBJ2-5|TRBV5-4
ASSFGPGVMYQETQY
>11|TRBJ1-2|TRBV28
ASRVGKNYGYT
>13|TRBJ2-7|TRBV25-1
ASTRTGFPSYEQY
>14|TRBJ2-4|TRBV5-1
ASSPTVLVAKNIQY
>12|TRBJ2-7|TRBV18
ASSPRDGSYEQY
>12|TRBJ2-2|TRBV14
ASSQDWGTGELF
>12|TRBJ2-1|TRBV5-4
ASSFQGSYNEQF
>14|TRBJ1-2|TRBV4-1
ASSQEESRGSYGYT
>12|TRBJ1-1|TRBV6-1
ATRNTGGEREAF
>12|TRBJ1-2|TRBV5-4
ASSPDRTLKGYT